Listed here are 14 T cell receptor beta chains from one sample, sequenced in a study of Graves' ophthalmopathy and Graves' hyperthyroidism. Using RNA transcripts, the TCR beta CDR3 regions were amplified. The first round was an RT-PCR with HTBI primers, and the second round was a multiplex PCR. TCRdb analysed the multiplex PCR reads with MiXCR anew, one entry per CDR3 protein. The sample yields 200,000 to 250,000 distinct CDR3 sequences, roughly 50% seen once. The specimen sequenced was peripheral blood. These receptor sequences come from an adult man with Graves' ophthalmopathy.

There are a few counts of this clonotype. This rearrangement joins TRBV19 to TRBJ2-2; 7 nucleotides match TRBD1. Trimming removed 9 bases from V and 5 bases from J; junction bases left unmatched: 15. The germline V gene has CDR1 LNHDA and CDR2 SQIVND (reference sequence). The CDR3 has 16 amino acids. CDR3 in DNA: TGTGCCAGCGGCTTCGATAGGGGGCGTCTTACCGGGGAGCTGTTTTTT. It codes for CASGFDRGRLTGELFF.

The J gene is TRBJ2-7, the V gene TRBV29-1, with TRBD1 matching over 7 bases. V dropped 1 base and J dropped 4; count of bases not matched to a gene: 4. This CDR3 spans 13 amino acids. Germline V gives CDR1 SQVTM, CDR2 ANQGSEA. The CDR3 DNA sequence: TGCAGCGTTGAAGGGGGACAGCGTTACGAGCAGTACTTC. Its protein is CSVEGGQRYEQYF.

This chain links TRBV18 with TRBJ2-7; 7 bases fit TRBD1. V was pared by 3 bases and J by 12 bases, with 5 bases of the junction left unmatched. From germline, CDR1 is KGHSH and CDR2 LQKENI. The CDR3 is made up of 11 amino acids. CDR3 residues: CASSPDRSLYF. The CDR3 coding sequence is TGTGCCAGCTCACCGGACAGGTCTTTGTACTTC.

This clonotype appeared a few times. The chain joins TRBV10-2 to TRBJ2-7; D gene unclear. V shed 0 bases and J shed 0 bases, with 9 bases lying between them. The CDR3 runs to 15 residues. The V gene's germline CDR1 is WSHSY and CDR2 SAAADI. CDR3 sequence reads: CASSESGASSYEQYF. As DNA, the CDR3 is TGCGCCAGCAGTGAGTCCGGTGCCAGCTCCTACGAGCAGTACTTC.

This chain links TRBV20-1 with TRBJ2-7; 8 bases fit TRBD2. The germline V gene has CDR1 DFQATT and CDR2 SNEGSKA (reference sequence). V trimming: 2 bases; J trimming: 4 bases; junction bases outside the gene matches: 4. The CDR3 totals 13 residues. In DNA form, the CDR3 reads TGCAGTGCTAGATCCAGCGGGGGTTACGAGCAGTACTTC. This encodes CSARSSGGYEQYF.

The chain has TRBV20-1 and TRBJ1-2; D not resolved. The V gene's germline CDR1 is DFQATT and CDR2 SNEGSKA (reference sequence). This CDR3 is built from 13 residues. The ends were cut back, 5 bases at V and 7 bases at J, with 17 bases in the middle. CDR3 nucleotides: TGCAGTGCTTCCTTGACTCCTACGAGTGGCTACACCTTC. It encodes CSASLTPTSGYTF.

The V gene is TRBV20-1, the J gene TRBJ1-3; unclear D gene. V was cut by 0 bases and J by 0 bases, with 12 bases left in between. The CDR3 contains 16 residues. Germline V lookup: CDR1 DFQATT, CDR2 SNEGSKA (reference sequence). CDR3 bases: TGCAGTGCTAGAGATGTTTCCGGGTACTCTGGAAACACCATATATTTT. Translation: CSARDVSGYSGNTIYF.

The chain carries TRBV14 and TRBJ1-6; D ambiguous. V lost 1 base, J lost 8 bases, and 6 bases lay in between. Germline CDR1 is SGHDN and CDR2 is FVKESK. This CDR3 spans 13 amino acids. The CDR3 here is CASSQAVHSPLHF. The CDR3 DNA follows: TGTGCCAGCAGCCAAGCGGTCCATTCACCCCTCCACTTT.

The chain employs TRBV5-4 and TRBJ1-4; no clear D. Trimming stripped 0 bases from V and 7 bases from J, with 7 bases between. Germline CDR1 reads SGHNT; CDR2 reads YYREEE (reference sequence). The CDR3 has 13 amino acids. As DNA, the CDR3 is TGTGCCAGCAGCTTGGAGGCGAGTGAAAAACTGTTTTTT. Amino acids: CASSLEASEKLFF.

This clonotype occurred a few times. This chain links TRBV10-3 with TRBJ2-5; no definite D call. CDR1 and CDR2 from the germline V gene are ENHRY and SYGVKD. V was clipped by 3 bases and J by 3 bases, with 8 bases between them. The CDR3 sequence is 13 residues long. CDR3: CAISDGVEETQYF. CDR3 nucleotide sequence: TGTGCCATCAGTGACGGCGTAGAAGAGACCCAGTACTTC.

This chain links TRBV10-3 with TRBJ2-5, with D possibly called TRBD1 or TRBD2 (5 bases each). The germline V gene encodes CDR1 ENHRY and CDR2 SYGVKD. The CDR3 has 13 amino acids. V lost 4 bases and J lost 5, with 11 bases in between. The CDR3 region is CAISVDSGETQYF. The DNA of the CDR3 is TGTGCCATCAGTGTGGACTCAGGGGAGACCCAGTACTTC.

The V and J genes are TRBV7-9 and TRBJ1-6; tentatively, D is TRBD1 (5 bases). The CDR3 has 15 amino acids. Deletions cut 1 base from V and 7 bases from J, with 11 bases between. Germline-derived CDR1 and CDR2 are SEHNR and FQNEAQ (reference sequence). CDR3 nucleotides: TGTGCCAGCAGCTTAGGGACATCAGGGAATTCACCCCTCCACTTT. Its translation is CASSLGTSGNSPLHF.

The CDR3: CAISAAGATEAFF. DNA for the CDR3: TGTGCCATCAGTGCAGCCGGGGCCACTGAAGCTTTCTTT. V gene TRBV10-3 combines with J gene TRBJ1-1, with D perhaps TRBD1 (5 bases). This CDR3 has 13 amino acids. V lost 4 bases to trimming and J lost 4 bases, with 10 bases between them. Germline CDR1 ENHRY, CDR2 SYGVKD.

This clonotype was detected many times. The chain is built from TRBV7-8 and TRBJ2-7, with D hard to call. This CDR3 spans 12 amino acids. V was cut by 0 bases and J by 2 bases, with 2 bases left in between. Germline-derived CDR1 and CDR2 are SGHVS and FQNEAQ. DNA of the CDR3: TGTGCCAGCAGCTTAGCTCCCTACGAGCAGTACTTC. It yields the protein CASSLAPYEQYF.